A single sample gave rise to the 13 T cell receptor beta chains below, sequenced in a study of control samples from healthy donors and cancer patients. Using immunoSEQ multiplex PCR, the repertoire was profiled, and TCRdb retains in-frame clones only, with some absent. The sample carries around 170,000 clones, approximately 92% recorded once. Sequencing was done on a sample of blood. The receptors here all came from a man aged 30 to 39 in good health.

Remarks on this clone: The same CDR3 is also encoded by other DNA sequences in this sample. This sequence joins TRBV3-1 (or the pseudogene TRBV3-2) and TRBJ1-1; the D is unclear. V lost 4 bases and J 6 bases, leaving 9 bases between the germline ends. The CDR3 runs to 12 residues. Germline assignment: CDR1 LGHDT and CDR2 YNNKEL (reference sequence). The CDR3 region is CASSPGRAEAFF. DNA of the CDR3: TGTGCCAGCAGCCCCGGACGTGCTGAAGCTTTCTTT.

This clone has just one count. The chain uses TRBV7-8 and TRBJ1-2, with D perhaps TRBD1 (6 bases). CDR1 SGHVS and CDR2 FQNEAQ come from the germline V gene. V was trimmed by 3 bases and J by 8 bases, leaving 16 bases between them. The CDR3 spans 14 residues. The chain's CDR3 is CASSFQGMMGGYTF. CDR3 bases: TGTGCCAGCAGCTTCCAGGGGATGATGGGAGGCTACACCTTC.

This clone was observed a single time. The chain is built from TRBV7-2 and TRBJ2-7; 7 nucleotides line up with TRBD2. V shed 5 bases and J 2 bases; nucleotides not matched to a gene: 6. Germline loops: CDR1 SGHTA, CDR2 FQGNSA. The CDR3 length is 14 residues. The CDR3 DNA reads as TGTGCCAGCAGCCAGCGGGAAGGTACCTACGAGCAGTACTTC. It encodes CASSQREGTYEQYF.

This chain links TRBV19 with TRBJ1-1, with a tentative D call TRBD1 (5 bases). This CDR3 is 15 amino acids long. Germline V CDR1 and CDR2: LNHDA, SQIVND (reference sequence). Trimming took 1 base from V and 0 from J, leaving 9 bases between them. CDR3: CASSIGQGMNTEAFF. CDR3 DNA sequence: TGTGCCAGTAGTATAGGTCAGGGAATGAACACTGAAGCTTTCTTT.

V gene TRBV27 combines with J gene TRBJ1-1; D is unclear. Deletions cut 3 bases from V and 6 bases from J, with 14 bases between. CDR3 length: 14 residues. CDR1 is MNHEY, CDR2 SMNVEV, per germline (reference sequence). The CDR3 DNA is TGTGCCAGCAGTTTTTCTGCCGGGTACGCTGAAGCTTTCTTT. It codes for CASSFSAGYAEAFF.

The chain has TRBV5-1 and TRBJ2-1; a possible D gene is TRBD2 (7 bases). Trimming pared 4 bases from V and 3 bases from J, leaving 14 bases between. Germline V gene sequence: CDR1 SGHRS, CDR2 YFSETQ. The CDR3 runs to 15 residues. CDR3 bases: TGCGCCAGCAGCGCTGGGGGGGCGGACTACAATGAGCAGTTCTTC. It is translated as CASSAGGADYNEQFF.

The chain couples TRBV5-1 to TRBJ2-7; no definite D call. This CDR3 region has 13 residues. V lost 0 bases and J 0 bases, leaving 4 bases between the germline ends. Per germline, CDR1 SGHRS and CDR2 YFSETQ. The CDR3 DNA reads TGCGCCAGCAGCTTGGTAAGCTCCTACGAGCAGTACTTC. As protein: CASSLVSSYEQYF.

This clone was seen more than once but under ten times. The V and J genes are TRBV6-5 and TRBJ2-7; D tentatively fits TRBD1 or TRBD2 (7 bases each). The CDR3 is 15 amino acids. V was pared by 7 bases and J by 2 bases, with 18 bases between. Germline V gives CDR1 MNHEY, CDR2 SVGAGI. The CDR3 loop is CASTTSGTAPYEQYF. As DNA, the CDR3 is TGTGCCAGCACTACCAGCGGGACAGCGCCCTACGAGCAGTACTTC.

The CDR3 DNA follows: TGTGCCTGGAGTTTCACGGGACTCGTGGGGGACTATGGCTACACCTTC. It codes for CAWSFTGLVGDYGYTF. The chain recombines TRBV30 with TRBJ1-2; D possibly corresponds to TRBD1 (5 bases). Germline-derived CDR1 and CDR2 are GTSNPN and SVGIG (reference sequence). V lost 2 bases, J lost 3 bases, and 19 bases lay in between. This CDR3 is 16 amino acids long.

V usage is TRBV18 and J usage is TRBJ2-1; D may match TRBD1 or TRBD2 (6 bases each). CDR1 is KGHSH and CDR2 is LQKENI in the germline V gene. The ends were cut back, 3 bases at V and 0 bases at J, with 9 bases in the middle. This CDR3 comprises 15 residues. CDR3 in amino acids: CASSPPGASYNEQFF. Written as DNA, the CDR3 is TGTGCCAGCTCACCCCCGGGGGCCTCCTACAATGAGCAGTTCTTC.

This chain connects TRBV10-1 to TRBJ2-3; maybe TRBD1 (6 bases). Germline CDR1 WNHNN, CDR2 SYGVQD (reference sequence). Between the trimmed V and J ends, which lost 10 bases and 2 bases, there was a span of 16 bases. The CDR3 length is 14 residues. The CDR3 loop is CATSGTFLTDTQYF. The CDR3 bases are TGCGCCACCTCCGGGACATTCCTCACAGATACGCAGTATTTT.

This chain links TRBV3-1 (or the pseudogene TRBV3-2) with TRBJ1-1; 9 bases map to TRBD1. The V segment lost 4 bases and the J segment 8 bases; nucleotides outside the gene matches: 11. The CDR3 length is 15 residues. Looked up from germline, CDR1 is LGHDT and CDR2 is YNNKEL (reference sequence). This CDR3 is CASSRTGGRVEEAFF. The CDR3 coding sequence is TGTGCCAGCAGCCGTACAGGGGGCAGGGTAGAGGAAGCTTTCTTT.

V usage is TRBV6-5 and J usage is TRBJ2-7; 10 bases fit TRBD2. Germline trimming cut 0 bases from V and 6 bases from J; bases unmatched to any gene: 5. The CDR3 runs 15 residues. CDR1 and CDR2 from the germline V gene are MNHEY and SVGAGI. The CDR3 DNA reads as TGTGCCAGCAGTTACTCCCCAGCGGGAGGGGTCGAGCAGTACTTC. Its protein product is CASSYSPAGGVEQYF.